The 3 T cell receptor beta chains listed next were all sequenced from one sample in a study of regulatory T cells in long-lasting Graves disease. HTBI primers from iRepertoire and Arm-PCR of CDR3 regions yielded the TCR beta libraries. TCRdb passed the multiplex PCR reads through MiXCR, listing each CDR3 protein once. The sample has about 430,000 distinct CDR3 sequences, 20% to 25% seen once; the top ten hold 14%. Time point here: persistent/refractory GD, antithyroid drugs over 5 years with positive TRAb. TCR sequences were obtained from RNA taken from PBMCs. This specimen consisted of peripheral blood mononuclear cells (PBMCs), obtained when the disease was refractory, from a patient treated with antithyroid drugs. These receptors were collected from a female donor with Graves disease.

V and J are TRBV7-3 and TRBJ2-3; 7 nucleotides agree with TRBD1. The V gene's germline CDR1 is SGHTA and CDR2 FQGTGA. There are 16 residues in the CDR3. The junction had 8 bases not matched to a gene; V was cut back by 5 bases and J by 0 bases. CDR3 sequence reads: CASSVTGAISTDTQYF. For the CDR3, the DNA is TGTGCCAGCAGCGTTACAGGGGCTATTAGCACAGATACGCAGTATTTT.

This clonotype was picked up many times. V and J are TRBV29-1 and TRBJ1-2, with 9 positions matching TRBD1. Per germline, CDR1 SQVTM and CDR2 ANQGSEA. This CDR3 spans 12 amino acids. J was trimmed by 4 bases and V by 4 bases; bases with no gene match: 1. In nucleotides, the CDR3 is TGCAGCGTTGGGGACAGGGCCTATGGCTACACCTTC. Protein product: CSVGDRAYGYTF.

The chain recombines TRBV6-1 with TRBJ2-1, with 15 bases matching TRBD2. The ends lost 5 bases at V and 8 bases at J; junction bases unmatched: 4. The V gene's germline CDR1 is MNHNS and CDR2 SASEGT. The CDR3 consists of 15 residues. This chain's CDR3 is CASSPGLAGGDEQFF. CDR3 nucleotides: TGTGCCAGCAGTCCAGGACTAGCGGGAGGGGATGAGCAGTTCTTC.